This TCR beta chain was recorded in a study of T cells in Graves' hyperthyroidism and ophthalmopathy. The germline V and J ends were trimmed by 6 bases and 0 bases, with 8 bases remaining between them. This CDR3 region has 14 residues. Germline V CDR1 and CDR2: LGHDT, YNNKEL (reference sequence). This clonotype came up a few times. RNA transcripts were the template for amplifying TCR beta CDR3 regions. The HTBI primer set drove a first-round RT-PCR of the TCR CDR3. In TCRdb, the multiplex PCR reads were re-called with MiXCR into one record per CDR3 protein. The data hold 300,000 to 400,000 distinct CDR3 sequences, with around 14% observed a single time.

Sequencing input: blood. The rearrangement uses TRBV3-1 and TRBJ2-2; D is undetermined. This TCR was sampled from a woman in her thirties with Graves' hyperthyroidism. The CDR3 spells CASSQAANTGELFF. CDR3 nucleotides: TGTGCCAGCAGTCAGGCAGCGAACACCGGGGAGCTGTTTTTT.